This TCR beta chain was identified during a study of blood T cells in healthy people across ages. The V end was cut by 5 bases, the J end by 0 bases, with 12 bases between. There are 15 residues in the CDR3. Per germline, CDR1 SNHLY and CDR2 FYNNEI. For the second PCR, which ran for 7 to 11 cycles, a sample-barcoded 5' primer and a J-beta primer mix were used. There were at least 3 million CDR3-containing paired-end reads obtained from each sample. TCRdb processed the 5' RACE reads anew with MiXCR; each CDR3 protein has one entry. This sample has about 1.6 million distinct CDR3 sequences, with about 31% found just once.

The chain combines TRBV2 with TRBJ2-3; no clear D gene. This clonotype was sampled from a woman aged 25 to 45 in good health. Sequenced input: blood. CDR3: CASSSQAGSTDTQYF. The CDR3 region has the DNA TGTGCCAGCAGTTCGCAAGCAGGCAGCACAGATACGCAGTATTTT.